What follows are 30 T cell receptor beta chains derived from one specimen sequenced in a study of T-cell reconstitution after alpha-beta-depleted transplantation in children. It was with unique molecular identifiers that the TCRbeta library was prepared. Each CDR3 protein is one row after TCRdb ran MiXCR on the PCR reads. Among about 980,000 distinct CDR3 sequences listed, around 30% were seen once. The sequencing used PBMCs, mostly from graft donor cells, collected 360 days after TCRalphabeta/CD19-depleted stem cell transplant. Receptors originate from a boy under two years old who had a stem cell transplant for SCID, so the T cells may come from the graft donor.

The chain is built from TRBV27 and TRBJ2-3, with D perhaps TRBD2 (5 bases). V was pared by 2 bases and J by 5 bases, with 17 bases between. This CDR3 has 16 residues. The V gene's germline CDR1 is MNHEY and CDR2 SMNVEV (reference sequence). CDR3 nucleotides: TGTGCCAGCAGTTTAATTGGTAGCCCGGGGATAGATACGCAGTATTTT. Its translation: CASSLIGSPGIDTQYF.

This clonotype was seen many times. This sequence joins TRBV5-1 and TRBJ2-1; D possibly corresponds to TRBD1 (6 bases). V dropped 4 bases and J dropped 4 bases, with 15 bases sitting between them. This CDR3 has 15 residues. Looked up from germline, CDR1 is SGHRS and CDR2 is YFSETQ. CDR3 bases: TGCGCCAGCAGCCGGATAGGGGGTATGTACAATGAGCAGTTCTTC. Its translation is CASSRIGGMYNEQFF.

The V and J genes are TRBV11-2 and TRBJ2-1; 10 bases map to TRBD2. The germline V gene encodes CDR1 SGHAT and CDR2 FQNNGV. Germline trimming cut 5 bases from V and 8 bases from J; bases unmatched to any gene: 3. The CDR3 is 13 amino acids. Here the CDR3 DNA reads TGTGCCAGCAGCGGGGGGACTAGCGATGAGCAGTTCTTC. It specifies CASSGGTSDEQFF.

This sequence joins TRBV4-1 and TRBJ2-3; either TRBD1 or TRBD2 may fit D (7 bases each). Trimming shortened V by 2 bases and J by 5 bases, and 26 bases separated the two germline ends. Germline CDR1 is MGHRA and CDR2 is YSYEKL. The CDR3 extends over 19 amino acids. The CDR3 coding sequence is TGCGCCAGCAGCCAAAACCCAGGGGGAGGGGTTGGGATAGGAGATACGCAGTATTTT. It is translated as CASSQNPGGGVGIGDTQYF.

The rearrangement links TRBV5-1 to TRBJ1-5; D call uncertain. The CDR3 is 18 amino acids. Between the trimmed V and J ends, which lost 0 bases and 4 bases, there was a span of 20 bases. Germline values: CDR1 SGHRS, CDR2 YFSETQ. CDR3 sequence (DNA): TGCGCCAGCAGCTTGGTCGGGCAAAATGCCGGTAGGAATCAGCCCCAGCATTTT. Its protein product is CASSLVGQNAGRNQPQHF.

This rearrangement joins TRBV5-1 to TRBJ1-1, with TRBD1 identical over 12 bases. The germline gives CDR1 SGHRS, CDR2 YFSETQ. V shed 2 bases, J shed 6 bases, and the junction held 8 bases outside the gene matches. The length of the CDR3 is 16 residues. As DNA, the CDR3 is TGCGCCAGCAGCTTTCTACAGGGACAGGGGGCATCTGAAGCTTTCTTT. It encodes CASSFLQGQGASEAFF. Full variable domain (outside the CDR3, taken from reference TRBV5-1 and TRBJ1-1): KAGVTQTPRYLIKTRGQQVTLSCSPISGHRSVSWYQQTPGQGLQFLFEYFSETQRNKGNFPGRFSGRQFSNSRSEMNVSTLELGDSALYLCASSFLQGQGASEAFFGQGTRLTVV.

This clonotype was found a few times. The chain uses TRBV20-1 and TRBJ2-1, with D unresolved. This CDR3 has 10 residues. Germline CDR1 and CDR2: DFQATT and SNEGSKA (reference sequence). Trimming removed 4 bases from V and 9 bases from J, with 7 bases in between. Here the CDR3 reads CSAKIREQFF. The DNA for the CDR3 is TGCAGTGCTAAGATTCGTGAGCAGTTCTTC.

This clonotype was seen ten or more times. V is TRBV10-3 and J is TRBJ1-1; no clear D gene. Germline CDR1 ENHRY, CDR2 SYGVKD. The CDR3 has 12 residues. CDR3 region: CAIGEGNTEAFF. In DNA, the CDR3 is TGTGCGATTGGGGAGGGGAACACTGAAGCTTTCTTT.

The J gene is TRBJ2-7, the V gene TRBV11-2; D is ambiguous. This CDR3 is built from 15 residues. Germline CDR1 SGHAT, CDR2 FQNNGV. Between the trimmed V and J ends, which lost 5 bases and 0 bases, there was a span of 14 bases. Written as DNA, the CDR3 is TGTGCCAGCAGCCCCCGACTGCTATACTCCTACGAGCAGTACTTC. This translates into CASSPRLLYSYEQYF.

V and J are TRBV5-1 and TRBJ2-2; D gene ambiguous. Germline values: CDR1 SGHRS, CDR2 YFSETQ. The V gene lost 2 bases and the J gene lost 4 bases, with 18 bases spanning the gap. The CDR3 contains 17 residues. This CDR3 reads CASSFSPLVTFTGELFF. The CDR3 DNA reads TGCGCCAGCAGCTTCAGCCCACTGGTGACCTTCACCGGGGAGCTGTTTTTT. The full variable domain, with the rest looked up from reference TRBV5-1 and TRBJ2-2, is KAGVTQTPRYLIKTRGQQVTLSCSPISGHRSVSWYQQTPGQGLQFLFEYFSETQRNKGNFPGRFSGRQFSNSRSEMNVSTLELGDSALYLCASSFSPLVTFTGELFFGEGSRLTVL.

This clonotype has only a few counts. The rearrangement links TRBV20-1 to TRBJ2-3; tentatively, D is TRBD1 or TRBD2 (5 bases each). The CDR3 runs to 13 residues. From germline, CDR1 is DFQATT and CDR2 SNEGSKA (reference sequence). Written as DNA, the CDR3 is TGCAGAGCTCCGGGACGCGGCACAGATACGCAGTATTTT. Residues: CRAPGRGTDTQYF.

V and J are TRBV4-3 and TRBJ1-6, with D perhaps TRBD1 (6 bases). There are 20 residues in the CDR3. V was cut by 0 bases and J by 10 bases, with 28 bases left in between. Per the germline V gene, CDR1 is LGHNA and CDR2 is YSLEER. CDR3: CASSQDVGTGKRTRRSPLHF. CDR3 nucleotide sequence: TGCGCCAGCAGCCAAGATGTGGGCACAGGGAAAAGAACCCGGAGGTCACCCCTCCACTTT.

This clonotype was recorded a few times. The CDR3 sequence: CASSQGRQGSRSSGNTIYF. The CDR3 nucleotides are TGTGCCAGCAGCCAAGGCCGACAGGGGTCGCGGAGCTCTGGAAACACCATATATTTT. The chain has TRBV3-1 and TRBJ1-3, with TRBD1 matching 8 bases. V was pared by 1 base and J by 0 bases, with 11 bases of the junction left unmatched. Germline V gene sequence: CDR1 LGHDT, CDR2 YNNKEL (reference sequence). The CDR3 loop spans 19 amino acids. The full variable domain, its missing parts supplied by reference TRBV3-1 and TRBJ1-3, is DTAVSQTPKYLVTQMGNDKSIKCEQNLGHDTMYWYKQDSKKFLKIMFSYNNKELIINETVPNRFSPKSPDKAHLNLHINSLELGDSAVYFCASSQGRQGSRSSGNTIYFGEGSWLTVV.

The chain links TRBV11-2 to TRBJ2-2, with 9 bases identical to TRBD1. The CDR3 consists of 15 residues. The V gene's germline CDR1 is SGHAT and CDR2 FQNNGV. V trimming: 4 bases; J trimming: 7 bases; junction bases outside the gene matches: 7. CDR3 coding DNA: TGTGCCAGCAGCTCCAAGGACAGGGGCGGCGGGGAGCTGTTTTTT. Its protein product is CASSSKDRGGGELFF.

This sequence joins TRBV29-1 and TRBJ2-5; 8 nucleotides agree with TRBD1. The germline V gene has CDR1 SQVTM and CDR2 ANQGSEA. CDR3 length equals 15 residues. The V segment lost 1 base and the J segment 1 base; nucleotides outside the gene matches: 5. Here the CDR3 DNA reads TGCAGCGTTGAAGGCGACAGGGGCTTCCAAGAGACCCAGTACTTC. The encoded protein is CSVEGDRGFQETQYF.

V is TRBV12-3 or TRBV12-4 and J is TRBJ1-5; tentative D call: TRBD1 (6 bases). Between the trimmed V and J ends, which lost 7 bases and 7 bases, there was a span of 14 bases. The length of the CDR3 is 13 residues. The CDR3 nucleotides are TGTGCCAGCACCAGCAGGGGTTTGCAGCCCCAGCATTTT. This gives the protein CASTSRGLQPQHF.

The chain joins TRBV28 to TRBJ2-1, with 8 positions matching TRBD2. Germline values: CDR1 MDHEN, CDR2 SYDVKM. There are 17 residues in the CDR3. V trimming: 5 bases; J trimming: 0 bases; junction bases outside the gene matches: 9. CDR3 amino acids: CASSPAFSGTSYNEQFF. The CDR3 coding sequence is TGTGCCAGCAGTCCCGCATTTAGCGGGACCTCCTACAATGAGCAGTTCTTC.

In its sample, this clonotype was seen a few times. The J gene is TRBJ2-2, the V gene TRBV12-3 or TRBV12-4; D uncertain. The CDR3 runs to 13 residues. Trimming left V 6 bases short and J 9 bases short, with 14 bases between. The CDR3 reads CASSVFPGWELFF. Written as DNA, the CDR3 is TGTGCCAGCAGCGTTTTTCCGGGTTGGGAGCTGTTTTTT.

This clonotype was picked up a small number of times. The chain recombines TRBV20-1 with TRBJ2-1; TRBD1 is a possible D gene (5 bases). Trimming cost V 6 bases and J 4 bases, with 7 bases left between them. The CDR3 covers 11 residues. Germline CDR1 reads DFQATT; CDR2 reads SNEGSKA (reference sequence). In DNA form, the CDR3 reads TGCAGTGCAAGACAGTACAATGAGCAGTTCTTC. Translating it yields CSARQYNEQFF.

On this clonotype: Germline is not matched at one junction end, which may reflect a read error. The CDR3 sequence: CASSLGTKPTEAFF. The CDR3 region has the DNA TGCGCCAGCAGTTTGGGGACCAAGCCGACTGAAGCTTTCTTT. The V and J genes are TRBV5-1 and TRBJ1-1, with D possibly matching TRBD1 (5 bases). This CDR3 spans 14 amino acids. The germline V gene encodes CDR1 SGHRS and CDR2 YFSETQ.

Only a few counts were recorded for this clonotype. V gene TRBV5-6 combines with J gene TRBJ2-5; no clear D gene. The CDR3 length is 14 residues. V gave up 1 base and J gave up 6 bases, with 13 bases separating them. Looked up from germline, CDR1 is SGHDT and CDR2 is YYEEEE. CDR3 protein: CASSLWVRLKTQYF. The DNA of the CDR3 is TGTGCCAGCAGCTTGTGGGTGCGGTTAAAGACCCAGTACTTC.

V usage is TRBV20-1 and J usage is TRBJ2-1; 16 nucleotides agree with TRBD2. V was clipped by 6 bases and J by 4 bases; unmatched bases: 12. Germline values: CDR1 DFQATT, CDR2 SNEGSKA (reference sequence). The CDR3 extends over 18 amino acids. CDR3 sequence: CSARRGLAGGPPYNEQFF. The DNA of the CDR3 is TGCAGTGCCCGGAGGGGACTAGCGGGGGGGCCCCCTTACAATGAGCAGTTCTTC.

This clonotype was seen more than once but under ten times. This chain links TRBV12-3 or TRBV12-4 with TRBJ2-7, with D unclear. The CDR3 length is 14 residues. Trimming took 3 bases from V and 0 from J, leaving 9 bases between them. The CDR3 is CASSFRRNSYEQYF. In DNA form, the CDR3 reads TGTGCCAGCAGTTTTCGGCGAAACTCCTACGAGCAGTACTTC.

In its sample, this clonotype was seen many times. The chain combines TRBV5-1 with TRBJ1-1; 9 nucleotides match TRBD1. CDR1 and CDR2 (germline): SGHRS, YFSETQ. The CDR3 covers 16 residues. V dropped 3 bases and J dropped 0; count of bases not matched to a gene: 6. The CDR3 DNA sequence: TGCGCCAGCAGCTCAGGGACAGGGCCTTTGAACACTGAAGCTTTCTTT. This sequence encodes CASSSGTGPLNTEAFF.

This clonotype came up a few times. The chain joins TRBV12-3 or TRBV12-4 to TRBJ1-5; no definite D call. The CDR3 extends over 13 amino acids. The V gene lost 2 bases and the J gene lost 6 bases, with 8 bases spanning the gap. CDR3 region: CASSLWGGQPQHF. In DNA form, the CDR3 reads TGTGCCAGCAGTTTATGGGGAGGTCAGCCCCAGCATTTT.

This clonotype was counted a few times. The V and J genes are TRBV29-1 and TRBJ2-1; possibly TRBD1 for D (5 bases). The CDR3 has 17 amino acids. Per the germline V gene, CDR1 is SQVTM and CDR2 is ANQGSEA. V lost 4 bases to trimming and J lost 1 base, with 20 bases between them. The CDR3: CSVGGRADSRSYNEQFF. In DNA, the CDR3 is TGCAGCGTTGGGGGCAGGGCGGATTCAAGGTCCTACAATGAGCAGTTCTTC.

This clonotype has only one observation. The V and J genes are TRBV19 and TRBJ2-2; 9 positions agree with TRBD1. V lost 7 bases, J lost 7 bases, and 10 bases stayed unmatched. CDR3 length: 15 residues. Per the germline V gene, CDR1 is LNHDA and CDR2 is SQIVND (reference sequence). This CDR3 is CASMGPGTGNGELFF. CDR3 in DNA: TGTGCCAGTATGGGGCCCGGGACAGGGAACGGGGAGCTGTTTTTT.

In this sample, this clonotype turned up a few times. Compared with germline, one end of the junction differs, possibly owing to a read error. The rearrangement joins TRBV12-3 or TRBV12-4 to TRBJ1-1; D ambiguous. This CDR3 comprises 13 residues. This chain's CDR3 is CASSPDGRTEAFF. CDR3 nucleotides: TGCGCCAGCAGCCCGGACGGCAGGACTGAAGCTTTCTTT.

The chain carries TRBV12-3 or TRBV12-4 and TRBJ1-1; no clear D. The V end was cut by 3 bases, the J end by 1 base, with 6 bases between. The CDR3 covers 13 residues. The CDR3 nucleotides read TGTGCCAGCAGTTTCGCCTGGAACACTGAAGCTTTCTTT. Translation: CASSFAWNTEAFF.

The V gene is TRBV20-1, the J gene TRBJ2-3; unclear D gene. Germline loops: CDR1 DFQATT, CDR2 SNEGSKA (reference sequence). Between the trimmed V and J ends, which lost 5 bases and 4 bases, there was a span of 7 bases. CDR3 size: 11 residues. CDR3 sequence reads: CSAPSPDTQYF. CDR3 nucleotide sequence: TGCAGTGCTCCTTCCCCAGATACGCAGTATTTT.